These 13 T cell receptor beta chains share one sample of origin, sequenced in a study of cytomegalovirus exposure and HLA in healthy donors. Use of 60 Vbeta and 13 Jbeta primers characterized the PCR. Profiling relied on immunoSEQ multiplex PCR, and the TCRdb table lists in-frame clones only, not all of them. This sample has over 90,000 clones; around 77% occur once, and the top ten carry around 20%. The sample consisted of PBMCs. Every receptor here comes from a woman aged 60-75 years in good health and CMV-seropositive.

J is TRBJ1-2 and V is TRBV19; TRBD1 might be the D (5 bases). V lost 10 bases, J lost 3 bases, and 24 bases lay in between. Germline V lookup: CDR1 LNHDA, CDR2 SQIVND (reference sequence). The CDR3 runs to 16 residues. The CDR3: CATNTRGEGGDYGYTF. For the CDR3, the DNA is TGTGCCACCAACACTCGCGGAGAGGGAGGGGACTATGGCTACACCTTC.

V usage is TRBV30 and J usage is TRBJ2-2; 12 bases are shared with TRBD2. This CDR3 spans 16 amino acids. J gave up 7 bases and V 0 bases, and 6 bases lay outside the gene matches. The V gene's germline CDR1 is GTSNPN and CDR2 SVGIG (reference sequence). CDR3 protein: CAWSVTGLAGFGELFF. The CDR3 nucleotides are TGTGCCTGGAGTGTAACCGGACTAGCGGGATTCGGGGAGCTGTTTTTT.

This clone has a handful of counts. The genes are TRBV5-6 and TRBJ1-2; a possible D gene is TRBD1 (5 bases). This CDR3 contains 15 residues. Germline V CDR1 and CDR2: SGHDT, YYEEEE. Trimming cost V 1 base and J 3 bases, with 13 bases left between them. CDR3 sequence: CASSLLQGADYGYTF. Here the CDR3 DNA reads TGTGCCAGCAGCTTGCTTCAAGGGGCGGACTATGGCTACACCTTC.

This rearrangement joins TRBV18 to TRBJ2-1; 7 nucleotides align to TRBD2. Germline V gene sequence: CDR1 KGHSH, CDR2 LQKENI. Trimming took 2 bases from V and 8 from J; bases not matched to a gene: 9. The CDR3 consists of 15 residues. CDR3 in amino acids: CASSPLGGGRDEQFF. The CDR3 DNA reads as TGTGCCAGCTCACCATTGGGCGGGGGAAGGGATGAGCAGTTCTTC.

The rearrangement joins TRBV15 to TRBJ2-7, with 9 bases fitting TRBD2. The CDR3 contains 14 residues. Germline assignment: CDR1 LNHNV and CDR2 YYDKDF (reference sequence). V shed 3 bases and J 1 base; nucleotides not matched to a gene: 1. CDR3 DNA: TGTGCCACCAGCAGCCTAGCGGGGTCCTACGAGCAGTACTTC. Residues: CATSSLAGSYEQYF.

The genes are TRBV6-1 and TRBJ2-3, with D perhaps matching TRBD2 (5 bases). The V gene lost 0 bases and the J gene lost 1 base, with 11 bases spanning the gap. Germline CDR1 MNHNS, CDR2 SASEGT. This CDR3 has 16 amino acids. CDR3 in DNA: TGTGCCAGCAGTGAAGCAGCGAGCGGAGGCACAGATACGCAGTATTTT. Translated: CASSEAASGGTDTQYF.

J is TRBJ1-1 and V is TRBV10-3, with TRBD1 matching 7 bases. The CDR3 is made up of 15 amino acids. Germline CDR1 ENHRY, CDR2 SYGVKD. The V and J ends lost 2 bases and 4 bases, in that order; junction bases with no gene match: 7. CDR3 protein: CAISEAGGVGTEAFF. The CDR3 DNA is TGTGCCATCAGTGAGGCAGGGGGTGTTGGCACTGAAGCTTTCTTT.

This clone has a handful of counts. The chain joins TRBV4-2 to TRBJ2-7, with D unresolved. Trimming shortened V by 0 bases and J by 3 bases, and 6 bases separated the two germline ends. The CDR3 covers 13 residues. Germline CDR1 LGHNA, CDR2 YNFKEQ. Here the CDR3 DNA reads TGTGCCAGCAGCCAAGATCAACTCTACGAGCAGTACTTC. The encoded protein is CASSQDQLYEQYF.

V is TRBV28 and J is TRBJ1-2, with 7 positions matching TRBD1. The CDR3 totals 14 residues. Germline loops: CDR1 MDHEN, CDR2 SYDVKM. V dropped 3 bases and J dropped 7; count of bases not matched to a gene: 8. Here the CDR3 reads CASSFVRGRIGYTF. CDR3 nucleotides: TGTGCCAGCAGTTTCGTTAGGGGGCGGATTGGCTACACCTTC.

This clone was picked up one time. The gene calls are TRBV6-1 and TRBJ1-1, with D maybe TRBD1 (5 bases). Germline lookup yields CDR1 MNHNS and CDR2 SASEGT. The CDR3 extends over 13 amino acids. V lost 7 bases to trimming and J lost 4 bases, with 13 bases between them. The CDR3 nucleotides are TGTGCCAGCAAATGGGGCCGTCTCACTGAAGCTTTCTTT. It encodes CASKWGRLTEAFF.

CDR3 in amino acids: CASSYSTGVLETQYF. In DNA form, the CDR3 reads TGTGCCAGCAGTTACTCGACAGGGGTTTTGGAGACCCAGTACTTC. The chain joins TRBV6-5 to TRBJ2-5, with 8 positions matching TRBD1. The CDR3 loop spans 15 amino acids. CDR1 MNHEY and CDR2 SVGAGI come from the germline V gene. The trim removed 0 bases at V and 5 bases at J, leaving 5 bases unmatched.

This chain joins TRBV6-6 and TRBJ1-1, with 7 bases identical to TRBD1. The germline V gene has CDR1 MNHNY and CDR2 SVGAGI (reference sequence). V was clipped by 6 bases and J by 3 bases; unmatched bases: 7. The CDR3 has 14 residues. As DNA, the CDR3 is TGTGCCAGCAGCAGCCGGGACAGACACACTGAAGCTTTCTTT. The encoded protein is CASSSRDRHTEAFF.

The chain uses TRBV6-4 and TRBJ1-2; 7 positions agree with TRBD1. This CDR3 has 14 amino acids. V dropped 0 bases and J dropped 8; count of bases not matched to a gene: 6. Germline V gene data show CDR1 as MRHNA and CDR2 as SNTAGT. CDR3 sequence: CASSDSDRVRGYTF. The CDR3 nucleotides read TGTGCCAGCAGTGACTCAGACAGGGTTAGAGGCTACACCTTC.